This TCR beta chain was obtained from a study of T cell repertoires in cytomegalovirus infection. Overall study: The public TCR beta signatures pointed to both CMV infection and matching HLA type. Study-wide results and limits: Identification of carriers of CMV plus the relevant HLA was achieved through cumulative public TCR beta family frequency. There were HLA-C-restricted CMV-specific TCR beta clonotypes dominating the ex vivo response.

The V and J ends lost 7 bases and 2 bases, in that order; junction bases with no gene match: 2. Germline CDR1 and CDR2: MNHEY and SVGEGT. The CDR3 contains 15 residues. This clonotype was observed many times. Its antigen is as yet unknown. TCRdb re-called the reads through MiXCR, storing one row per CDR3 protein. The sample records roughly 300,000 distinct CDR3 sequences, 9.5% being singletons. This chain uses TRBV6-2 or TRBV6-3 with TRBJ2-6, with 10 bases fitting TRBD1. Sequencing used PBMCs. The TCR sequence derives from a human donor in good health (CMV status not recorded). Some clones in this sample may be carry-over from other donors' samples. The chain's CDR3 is CASKGQGTGANVLTF. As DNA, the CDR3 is TGTGCCAGCAAGGGACAGGGGACTGGGGCCAACGTCCTGACTTTC.